These 18 T cell receptor beta chains came from one sample sequenced in a study of blood T cell repertoires in COVID-19. Sequenced by immunoSEQ multiplex PCR; TCRdb stores in-frame clones only, minus some. The table lists about 480,000 clones, 85% to 90% of them singletons. The specimen sequenced was peripheral blood. The receptors here all came from a woman in her fifties or sixties with COVID-19, enrolled during active disease.

The V and J genes are TRBV6-1 and TRBJ1-4; weak D call: TRBD1 (5 bases). Germline CDR1 reads MNHNS; CDR2 reads SASEGT. CDR3 length equals 17 residues. Trimming took 3 bases from V and 6 from J, leaving 20 bases between them. For the CDR3, the DNA is TGTGCCAGCAGTGACGGACATCCGGCCTCAACCCATGAAAAACTGTTTTTT. Translation gives CASSDGHPASTHEKLFF.

This clone has just one count. The chain combines TRBV3-1 (or the pseudogene TRBV3-2) with TRBJ1-2, with 7 bases lining up with TRBD1. The CDR3 consists of 13 residues. V lost 5 bases to trimming and J lost 6 bases; unmatched junction nucleotides: 6. Germline assignment: CDR1 LGHDT and CDR2 YNNKEL (reference sequence). The CDR3 nucleotides read TGTGCCAGCAGCGCCGACAGGGTGAATGGCTACACCTTC. Translating gives CASSADRVNGYTF.

This sequence joins TRBV6-5 and TRBJ2-1; tentative D call: TRBD2 (5 bases). Germline CDR1 and CDR2: MNHEY and SVGAGI. This CDR3 region has 13 residues. V was clipped by 5 bases and J by 4 bases, with 9 bases between them. DNA for the CDR3: TGTGCCAGCAGTCCGGACTGGTACAATGAGCAGTTCTTC. Protein product: CASSPDWYNEQFF.

The V gene is TRBV5-1, the J gene TRBJ2-1; 13 bases fit TRBD2. Germline V gene sequence: CDR1 SGHRS, CDR2 YFSETQ. The ends lost 0 bases at V and 4 bases at J; junction bases unmatched: 4. This CDR3 spans 17 amino acids. The CDR3 is CASSLVLAGGSYNEQFF. For the CDR3, the DNA is TGCGCCAGCAGCTTGGTACTAGCGGGGGGGAGTTACAATGAGCAGTTCTTC.

CDR3 loop: CASSPRGNGNTIYF. CDR3 sequence (DNA): TGTGCCAGCTCACCCAGGGGTAACGGAAACACCATATATTTT. This sequence joins TRBV18 and TRBJ1-3; D possibly corresponds to TRBD1 (6 bases). The germline CDR1 and CDR2 sequences are KGHSH and LQKENI. The CDR3 totals 14 residues. The V and J ends lost 3 bases and 4 bases respectively, with 10 bases between them.

This clone was recorded a few times. This chain uses TRBV5-1 with TRBJ1-3, with D maybe TRBD1 (5 bases). Germline V gene lookup returns CDR1 SGHRS and CDR2 YFSETQ. The CDR3 has 15 amino acids. Trimming removed 0 bases at V and 0 bases at J, with 7 bases between. In DNA, the CDR3 is TGCGCCAGCAGCTTGGCACAGGACTCTGGAAACACCATATATTTT. Encoded protein: CASSLAQDSGNTIYF.

V is TRBV24-1 and J is TRBJ2-1; 7 bases match TRBD2. Germline V gene sequence: CDR1 KGHDR, CDR2 SFDVKD. This CDR3 region has 14 residues. Trimming removed 4 bases from V and 7 bases from J; junction bases left unmatched: 6. CDR3: CATSDPRTRNEQFF. The CDR3 coding sequence is TGTGCCACCAGTGACCCTAGGACTAGAAATGAGCAGTTCTTC.

J is TRBJ2-3 and V is TRBV5-1; possibly TRBD2 for D (5 bases). This CDR3 has 16 residues. Trimming removed 0 bases from V and 0 bases from J, with 11 bases in between. Germline V gene lookup returns CDR1 SGHRS and CDR2 YFSETQ. As DNA, the CDR3 is TGCGCCAGCAGCTTGGCGGGGTCCTCTAGCACAGATACGCAGTATTTT. As protein: CASSLAGSSSTDTQYF.

The gene calls are TRBV2 and TRBJ2-7; weak D call: TRBD1 (5 bases). This CDR3 comprises 12 residues. V shed 5 bases and J shed 5 bases, with 10 bases lying between them. Looked up from germline, CDR1 is SNHLY and CDR2 is FYNNEI. The DNA of the CDR3 is TGTGCCAGCAGTCAGGGCTACAACGAGCAGTACTTC. Its translation is CASSQGYNEQYF. Together with reference TRBV2 and TRBJ2-7, the CDR3 gives the full variable domain: EPEVTQTPSHQVTQMGQEVILRCVPISNHLYFYWYRQILGQKVEFLVSFYNNEISEKSEIFDDQFSVERPDGSNFTLKIRSTKLEDSAMYFCASSQGYNEQYFGPGTRLTVT.

The chain has TRBV14 and TRBJ2-1, with TRBD1 identical over 8 bases. V lost 2 bases and J lost 4; bases outside the gene matches: 7. CDR1 and CDR2 from the germline V gene are SGHDN and FVKESK. The CDR3 contains 16 residues. CDR3 in amino acids: CASSQLRTGPYNEQFF. CDR3 nucleotides: TGTGCCAGCAGCCAACTTAGGACAGGGCCATACAATGAGCAGTTCTTC.

The rearrangement links TRBV29-1 to TRBJ1-1; D remains unclear. The CDR3 loop spans 14 amino acids. Germline V lookup: CDR1 SQVTM, CDR2 ANQGSEA. Between the trimmed V and J ends, which lost 6 bases and 4 bases, there was a span of 18 bases. CDR3 loop: CSVNVGGKGTEAFF. CDR3 bases: TGCAGCGTGAACGTGGGAGGTAAGGGCACTGAAGCTTTCTTT.

The chain has TRBV5-1 and TRBJ2-5, with 7 bases identical to TRBD1. Germline values: CDR1 SGHRS, CDR2 YFSETQ. The CDR3 contains 14 residues. The trim removed 4 bases at V and 4 bases at J, leaving 7 bases unmatched. CDR3 region: CASSVQGVGETQYF. For the CDR3, the DNA is TGCGCCAGCAGCGTGCAGGGGGTAGGAGAGACCCAGTACTTC.

The chain uses TRBV24-1 and TRBJ2-3, with 14 bases identical to TRBD2. This CDR3 is built from 16 residues. The trim removed 4 bases at V and 4 bases at J, leaving 3 bases unmatched. Germline values: CDR1 KGHDR, CDR2 SFDVKD. The CDR3 nucleotides are TGTGCCACCAGTGACAAGACTAGCGGGGGGGCAGATACGCAGTATTTT. Amino acid sequence: CATSDKTSGGADTQYF.

The chain has TRBV2 and TRBJ2-3, with D perhaps TRBD1 (5 bases). Germline lookup yields CDR1 SNHLY and CDR2 FYNNEI. Trimming removed 7 bases at V and 2 bases at J, with 10 bases between. The CDR3 runs to 13 residues. The CDR3 DNA sequence: TGTGCCAGCAACGGACACACCACAGATACGCAGTATTTT. Protein product: CASNGHTTDTQYF. Using reference TRBV2 and TRBJ2-3 for the parts outside the CDR3, the full variable domain is EPEVTQTPSHQVTQMGQEVILRCVPISNHLYFYWYRQILGQKVEFLVSFYNNEISEKSEIFDDQFSVERPDGSNFTLKIRSTKLEDSAMYFCASNGHTTDTQYFGPGTRLTVL.

The CDR3 DNA follows: TGTGCCAGCAGCAAGGCCAGGGTAGGGGGCAATCAGCCCCAGCATTTT. Translating gives CASSKARVGGNQPQHF. The J gene is TRBJ1-5, the V gene TRBV7-8; D possibly corresponds to TRBD1 (5 bases). V shed 5 bases and J shed 2 bases, with 16 bases lying between them. Looked up from germline, CDR1 is SGHVS and CDR2 is FQNEAQ. The CDR3 length is 16 residues.

The chain couples TRBV10-3 to TRBJ1-2, with D possibly being TRBD1 (5 bases). In germline, CDR1 is ENHRY, CDR2 SYGVKD. CDR3 length: 13 residues. V lost 3 bases and J 7 bases, leaving 12 bases between the germline ends. The CDR3 region has the DNA TGTGCCATCAGTGACGAGACAGCCCCTGGCTACACCTTC. Translating gives CAISDETAPGYTF.

The chain recombines TRBV11-2 with TRBJ1-2; D remains unclear. The CDR3 contains 12 residues. The germline V gene encodes CDR1 SGHAT and CDR2 FQNNGV. Trimming pared 1 base from V and 8 bases from J, leaving 8 bases between. CDR3 amino acids: CASSLVEEGYTF. CDR3 bases: TGTGCCAGCAGCTTAGTCGAGGAAGGCTACACCTTC.

This chain uses TRBV27 with TRBJ2-7; TRBD1 matches 9 bases. The germline V gene encodes CDR1 MNHEY and CDR2 SMNVEV (reference sequence). CDR3 length equals 17 residues. With 0 bases clipped from V and 5 bases from J, the junction kept 11 bases outside the gene matches. The chain's CDR3 is CASSLSDFRTGVHEQYF. As DNA, the CDR3 is TGTGCCAGCAGTTTATCGGATTTTAGGACAGGGGTTCACGAGCAGTACTTC.